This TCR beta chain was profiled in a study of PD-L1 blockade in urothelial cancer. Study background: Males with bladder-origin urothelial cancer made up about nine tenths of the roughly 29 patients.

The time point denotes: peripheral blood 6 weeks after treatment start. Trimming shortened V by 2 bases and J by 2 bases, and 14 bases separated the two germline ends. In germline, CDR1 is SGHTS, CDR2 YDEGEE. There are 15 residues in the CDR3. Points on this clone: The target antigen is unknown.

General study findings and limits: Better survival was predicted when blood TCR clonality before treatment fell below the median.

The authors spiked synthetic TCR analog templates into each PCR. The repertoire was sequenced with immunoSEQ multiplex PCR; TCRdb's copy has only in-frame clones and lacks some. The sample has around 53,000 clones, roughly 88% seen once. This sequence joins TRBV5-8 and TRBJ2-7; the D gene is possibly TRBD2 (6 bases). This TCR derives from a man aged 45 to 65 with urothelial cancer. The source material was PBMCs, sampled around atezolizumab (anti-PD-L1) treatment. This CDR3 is CASSLRGGATYEQYF. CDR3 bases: TGTGCCAGCAGCTTACGGGGAGGCGCTACCTACGAGCAGTACTTC.